This T cell receptor (beta chain) came from a study of beta chain features in type 1 diabetes. Sorted populations all had greater than 95% purity. From germline, CDR1 is SGHTA and CDR2 FQGTGA. There are 14 residues in the CDR3. V was shortened by 1 base and J by 0 bases, with 5 bases between the two germline ends. TCRB transcripts that were expressed got sequenced, as all of the isolated RNA had been reverse transcribed. An average of roughly 4 million reads was obtained for naive, central memory and regulatory T cell samples. Method: immunoSEQ multiplex PCR; TCRdb's copy keeps in-frame clones and lacks some. Counted here are a few hundred thousand clones, less than 15% occurring once; the ten biggest clones make up about 0.015%. Turning to this clone: Its antigen is unidentified. Other nucleotide sequences from this sample produce the same CDR3.

Study-wide findings and caveats: Equally in patients and controls, PCR might preferentially amplify shorter templates. Moderate but significant shortening of TCRB CDR3s was recorded in all four CD4+ subsets from Type 1 diabetes patients.

Sequencing used naive CD4+ T cells from blood. This TCR came from a woman between 18 and 29 years old with type 1 diabetes. The V and J genes are TRBV7-3 and TRBJ2-3; the D is unclear. The CDR3 sequence is CASSLRQSTDTQYF. Here the CDR3 DNA reads TGTGCCAGCAGCTTAAGGCAGAGCACAGATACGCAGTATTTT.